The rows below give T cell receptor beta chains drawn from one sample of a study of shared clonotypes between healthy human individuals. Data came from immunoSEQ multiplex PCR; TCRdb stores just in-frame clones and leaves some out. The sample consists of roughly 2,500,000 clones, 93% of them appearing once. Sequencing was performed on naive CD4+ T cells from PBMCs. The receptor set was obtained from a man aged 18 to 35 in good health. Some clones in this sample may be carry-over from other donors' samples. The CDR3 runs from the conserved cysteine through the conserved F or W. Fields, in order: clone size, V gene, D gene, J gene, CDR3 DNA, CDR3 protein. A D gene is named only where the DNA matches it firmly. Only some rows state a clone size, as once, few, many or a class for expanded clones.

>NA|TRBV19|TRBD1|TRBJ1-2
TGTGCCAGTAGCATTGGACAGGGAATGGGGGAAGGCTACACCTTC
CASSIGQGMGEGYTF
>NA|TRBV28|TRBD1|TRBJ2-6
TGTGCCAGCAGTTCCTACAGGGGGACAGGGGCCAACGTCCTGACTTTC
CASSSYRGTGANVLTF
>once|TRBV5-1|TRBD1|TRBJ1-2
TGCGCCAGCAGCCCCGGGACAGGGCACTATGGCTACACCTTC
CASSPGTGHYGYTF
>NA|TRBV2|NA|TRBJ2-5
TGTGCCAGCACGCTTATACAGGTTGGGACCCAGTACTTC
CASTLIQVGTQYF
>few|TRBV28|TRBD1|TRBJ1-2
TGTGCCAGCAGTTTAACAGGGGGCAACTATGGCTACACCTTC
CASSLTGGNYGYTF
>NA|TRBV28|NA|TRBJ2-7
TGTGCCGTCTCGGGTGGGATTTCCTACGAGCAGTACTTC
CAVSGGISYEQYF
>NA|TRBV2|NA|TRBJ1-1
TGTGCCAGCAGTGAGGCCGGTTCAAAGAACACTGAAGCTTTCTTT
CASSEAGSKNTEAFF
>once|TRBV28|TRBD1|TRBJ2-7
TGTGCCAGCAGCACCGGGACAGGGGGCGCGGTCTACGAGCAGTACTTC
CASSTGTGGAVYEQYF
>NA|TRBV18|NA|TRBJ1-5
TGTGCCAGCTCCCAAAACGTAAGGGATAGCAATCAGCCCCAGCATTTT
CASSQNVRDSNQPQHF
>NA|TRBV9|NA|TRBJ2-1
TGTGCCAGCAGCGTAGACCCAGTCTCCTACAATGAGCAGTTCTTC
CASSVDPVSYNEQFF
>NA|TRBV5-1|TRBD2|TRBJ2-3
TGCGCCAGCAGCTCCAATTTAGCGGGGCTCTCAGATACGCAGTATTTT
CASSSNLAGLSDTQYF
>NA|TRBV7-9|NA|TRBJ1-2
TGTGCCAGCAGCTTGCAGGGGTCTCGCTATGGCTACACCTTC
CASSLQGSRYGYTF
>NA|TRBV2|TRBD1|TRBJ1-1
TGTGCCAGCAGTGACCTACCGGGACAGCCTGAAGCTTTCTTT
CASSDLPGQPEAFF
>few|TRBV6-1|NA|TRBJ1-2
TGTGCCAGCAGTGAACGACAGCCCTATGGCTACACCTTC
CASSERQPYGYTF
>NA|TRBV28|TRBD2|TRBJ2-1
TGTGCCAGCAGTTGGACTAGCGGGATGAATGAGCAGTTCTTC
CASSWTSGMNEQFF
>NA|TRBV5-1|NA|TRBJ2-1
TGCGCCAGCAGCTTGGCCGGTAGAGCGGCCAGCTCCTACAATGAGCAGTTCTTC
CASSLAGRAASSYNEQFF
>NA|TRBV4-1|TRBD1|TRBJ1-1
TGCGCCAGCAGCCGACTGGGACAGGGGAACACTGAAGCTTTCTTT
CASSRLGQGNTEAFF
>few|TRBV20-1|NA|TRBJ2-2
TGCAGTGCTAGGTTGACCGGGGAGCTGTTTTTT
CSARLTGELFF
>NA|TRBV28|TRBD1|TRBJ1-2
TGTGCCAGCAGTTTTGGGCATCTAAGGGGGCTCGGCTACACCTTC
CASSFGHLRGLGYTF
>NA|TRBV7-3|NA|TRBJ2-2
TGTGCCAGCAGCCGAAGGACAGAGGCCACCGGGGAGCTGTTTTTT
CASSRRTEATGELFF
>NA|TRBV6-6|NA|TRBJ2-7
TGTGCCAGCAGTTACCGGGGGCACGAGCAGTACTTC
CASSYRGHEQYF
>NA|TRBV10-3|NA|TRBJ2-5
TGTGCCATCAACGATAGGCAAGGGGGGCGAGAGACCCAGTACTTC
CAINDRQGGRETQYF
>once|TRBV7-9|NA|TRBJ2-3
TGTGCCAGCAGCTTAGCGAGAAGGTGGGATACGCAGTATTTT
CASSLARRWDTQYF
>NA|TRBV4-1|NA|TRBJ2-7
TGCGCCAGCAGCCGCGCTATTATCCAGGGACGGTACGAGCAGTACTTC
CASSRAIIQGRYEQYF
>NA|TRBV6-6|NA|TRBJ2-7
TGTGCCAGCAGTCTGCAACCAAATCTCCCGGGTTGGCAGTACTTC
CASSLQPNLPGWQYF
>NA|TRBV6-6|TRBD1|TRBJ2-1
TGTGCCAGCAGTCAGGGACAGGGGGCGGTCAATGAGCAGTTCTTC
CASSQGQGAVNEQFF
>NA|TRBV10-1|TRBD2|TRBJ2-2
TGCGCCAGCAGTCGGACTAGCGGGCTTGCCGGGGAGCTGTTTTTT
CASSRTSGLAGELFF
>once|TRBV18|TRBD1|TRBJ1-2
TGTGCCAGCTCATCCGACAGGGGCCCAGTGGGGGGCTACACCTTC
CASSSDRGPVGGYTF
>NA|TRBV18|TRBD2|TRBJ2-1
TGTGCCAGCTCACAGACTAGCGGGACAACCTCCTACAATGAGCAGTTCTTC
CASSQTSGTTSYNEQFF
>few|TRBV10-3|TRBD1|TRBJ1-1
TGTGCCATCAGGGGACAGGGGGACACTGAAGCTTTCTTT
CAIRGQGDTEAFF
>NA|TRBV27|TRBD2|TRBJ2-3
TGTGCCAGCAGTCCACGATTCGGGACTATCATCACAGATACGCAGTATTTT
CASSPRFGTIITDTQYF
>NA|TRBV11-2|TRBD2|TRBJ2-5
TGTGCCAGCAGCCCGGGACTAGCGGGAATCCAAGAGACCCAGTACTTC
CASSPGLAGIQETQYF
>once|TRBV6-1|NA|TRBJ2-5
TGTGCCAGCAGTGGGGTAGGGGGGGACAAAGAGACCCAGTACTTC
CASSGVGGDKETQYF
>NA|TRBV29-1|NA|TRBJ2-2
TGCAGCGTTGAAGTGGACAGTAACACCGGGGAGCTGTTTTTT
CSVEVDSNTGELFF
>NA|TRBV19|NA|TRBJ1-5
TGTGCCAGTAGTATTCAACGCATTAGCAATCAGCCCCAGCATTTT
CASSIQRISNQPQHF
>NA|TRBV7-2|TRBD1|TRBJ2-2
TGTGCCAGCAGCTTACTTGGACAGGGGAACACCGGGGAGCTGTTTTTT
CASSLLGQGNTGELFF
>NA|TRBV27|NA|TRBJ2-3
TGTGCCAGCAGTTTATTGGCGTATCCTCTCACAGATACGCAGTATTTT
CASSLLAYPLTDTQYF
>NA|TRBV2|TRBD1|TRBJ1-5
TGTGCCAGCAGTGGGCTTAGACAGGGCCAGCCCCAGCATTTT
CASSGLRQGQPQHF
>NA|TRBV5-1|TRBD1|TRBJ1-3
TGCGCCAGCAGCTTGGAGGGGGCTAGAGGAAACACCATATATTTT
CASSLEGARGNTIYF
>NA|TRBV5-1|NA|TRBJ1-4
TGCGCCAGCAGCTGGGGGGGTCTCAATGAAAAACTGTTTTTT
CASSWGGLNEKLFF
>NA|TRBV9|NA|TRBJ2-3
TGTGCCAGCAGCGTAAGACTCAGCGCAGATACGCAGTATTTT
CASSVRLSADTQYF
>NA|TRBV21-1|NA|TRBJ2-7
TGTGCCAGCAGCAAAGGGGGCGAGCAGTACTTC
CASSKGGEQYF
>NA|TRBV7-9|NA|TRBJ1-3
TGTGCCAGCAGCCCCACTGCCTACTCTGGAAACACCATATATTTT
CASSPTAYSGNTIYF
>NA|TRBV5-1|NA|TRBJ2-5
TGCGCCAGCAGCTTGGCAAGGGGTAGGCAGACCCAGTACTTC
CASSLARGRQTQYF
>NA|TRBV4-3|NA|TRBJ1-3
TGCGCCAGCAGCCAAGCGACTGGTGGAAACACCATATATTTT
CASSQATGGNTIYF
>once|TRBV18|NA|TRBJ2-5
TGTGCCAGCTCTCTTGGCAGGGCTCCTCAAGAGACCCAGTACTTC
CASSLGRAPQETQYF
>NA|TRBV27|TRBD1|TRBJ1-5
TGTGCCAGCAGCCCGGACAGGGAGGAGTATCAGCCCCAGCATTTT
CASSPDREEYQPQHF
>NA|TRBV7-9|NA|TRBJ1-5
TGTGCCAGCAGCTTAGGATTGGGGGACAGCAATCAGCCCCAGCATTTT
CASSLGLGDSNQPQHF
>NA|TRBV27|TRBD1|TRBJ1-2
TGTGCCAGCAGGCGCGACAGGGGAGGGTATGGCTACACCTTC
CASRRDRGGYGYTF
>NA|TRBV19|TRBD2|TRBJ2-3
TGTGCCAGTAGTATCCGACTAGCACCCGGAACGCAGTATTTT
CASSIRLAPGTQYF
>NA|TRBV5-1|TRBD2|TRBJ2-5
TGCGCCAGCAGCTTGGCAGCACTAGCGGGAGCAGGGGGAAGAGGAGAGACCCAGTACTTC
CASSLAALAGAGGRGETQYF
>NA|TRBV30|TRBD1|TRBJ2-7
TGTGCCTGGAGTAGACAGGGGTTGAACGAGCAGTACTTC
CAWSRQGLNEQYF
>NA|TRBV9|NA|TRBJ1-5
TGTGCCAGCAGCGAAGGGACCTTAAGCAATCAGCCCCAGCATTTT
CASSEGTLSNQPQHF
>NA|TRBV5-4|TRBD2|TRBJ2-7
TGTGCCAGCAGCTTGGCCGGTATTAGCGGGAGGGGCGAGCAGTACTTC
CASSLAGISGRGEQYF
>once|TRBV6-5|TRBD1|TRBJ2-7
TGTGCCAGCAGTTTCGGGACAGGGCGATCCGAGCAGTACTTC
CASSFGTGRSEQYF